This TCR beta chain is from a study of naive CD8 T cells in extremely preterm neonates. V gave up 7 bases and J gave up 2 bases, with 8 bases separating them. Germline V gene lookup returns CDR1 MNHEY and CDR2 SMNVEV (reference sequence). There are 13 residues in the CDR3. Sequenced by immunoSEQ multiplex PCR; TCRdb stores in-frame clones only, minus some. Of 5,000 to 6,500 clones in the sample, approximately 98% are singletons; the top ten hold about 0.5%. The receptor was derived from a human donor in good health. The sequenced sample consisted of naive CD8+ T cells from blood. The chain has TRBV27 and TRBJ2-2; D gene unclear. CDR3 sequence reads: CASTNYNTGELFF. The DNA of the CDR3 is TGTGCCAGCACCAACTATAACACCGGGGAGCTGTTTTTT.